The entry below describes one TCR beta chain. Germline CDR1 is SGHDT and CDR2 is YYEEEE. The CDR3 extends over 14 amino acids. Trimming left V 4 bases short and J 5 bases short, with 15 bases between. Patients of the Seattle cohort, enrolled during active infection, were followed longitudinally. In the original analysis: Reference gene primer amplification gave estimated nucleated cell counts. Measured with immunoSEQ multiplex PCR; TCRdb has only the in-frame clones, and not every one. The V and J calls and clone size come from that table; D and trimming were worked out from the DNA. The table has about 140,000 clones, 84% seen once; the top ten hold about 8.1%. The data were taken from a study of blood T cell repertoires in COVID-19. Study details: Sample material is recorded as cDNA or gDNA derived from T cells, B-cell-depleted T cells, or PBMCs.

J is TRBJ2-5 and V is TRBV5-6; perhaps TRBD2 as D (5 bases). The clonotype was recovered from a man between 25 and 39 years old with COVID-19, enrolled during active disease. The sample comprised peripheral blood. The chain's CDR3 is CASSGFLGGETQYF. CDR3 nucleotide sequence: TGTGCCAGCAGCGGATTTCTAGGCGGGGAGACCCAGTACTTC.